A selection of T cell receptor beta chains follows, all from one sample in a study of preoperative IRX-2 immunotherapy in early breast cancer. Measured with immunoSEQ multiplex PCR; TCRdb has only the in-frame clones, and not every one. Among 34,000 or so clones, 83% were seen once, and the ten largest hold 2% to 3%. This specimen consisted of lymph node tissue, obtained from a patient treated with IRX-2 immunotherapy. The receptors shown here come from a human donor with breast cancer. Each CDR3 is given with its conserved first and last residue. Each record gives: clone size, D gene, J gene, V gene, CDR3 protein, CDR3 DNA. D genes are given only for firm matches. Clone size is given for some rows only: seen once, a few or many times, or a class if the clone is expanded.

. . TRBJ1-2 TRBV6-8 CASSYSIDYGYTF TGTGCCAGCAGTTACTCGATCGACTATGGCTACACCTTC
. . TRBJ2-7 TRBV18 CASSPQGRIGYEQYF TGTGCCAGCTCACCACAGGGTCGGATCGGATACGAGCAGTACTTC
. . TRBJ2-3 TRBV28 CATVFGAADTQYF TGTGCCACCGTCTTCGGGGCAGCAGATACGCAGTATTTT
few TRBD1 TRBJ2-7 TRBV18 CASSPRTGGSYEQYF TGTGCCAGCTCACCCCGGACAGGGGGTTCCTACGAGCAGTACTTC
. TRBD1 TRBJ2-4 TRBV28 CASRDRATKNIQYF TGTGCCAGCAGGGACAGGGCAACCAAAAACATTCAGTACTTC
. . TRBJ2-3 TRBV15 CATSRATGFPDTQYF TGTGCCACCAGCAGAGCCACGGGATTCCCAGATACGCAGTATTTT
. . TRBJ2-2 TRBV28 CASRGWNGELFF TGTGCCAGCAGGGGGTGGAACGGGGAGCTGTTTTTT
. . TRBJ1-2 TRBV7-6 CASSLQGANYGYTF TGTGCCAGCAGCTTGCAAGGAGCTAACTATGGCTACACCTTC
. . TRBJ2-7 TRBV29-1 CSVDGTGETGQYEQYF TGCAGCGTCGACGGGACGGGGGAAACGGGGCAGTACGAGCAGTACTTC
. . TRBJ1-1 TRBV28 CASSSAGVIRMNTEAFF TGTGCCAGCAGCTCTGCAGGGGTGATAAGAATGAACACTGAAGCTTTCTTT
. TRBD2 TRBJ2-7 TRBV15 CATSRDWASGADEQYF TGTGCCACCAGCAGAGATTGGGCTAGCGGGGCCGACGAGCAGTACTTC
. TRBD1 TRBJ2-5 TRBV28 CASGYSGTGKTQYF TGTGCCAGCGGATATTCCGGGACAGGGAAGACCCAGTACTTC
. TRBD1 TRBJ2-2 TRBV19 CASSPGTGFPGELFF TGTGCCAGTAGTCCTGGGACAGGTTTCCCCGGGGAGCTGTTTTTT
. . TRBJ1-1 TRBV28 CASSLRGSVNTEAFF TGTGCCAGCAGTTTAAGGGGGAGCGTGAACACTGAAGCTTTCTTT
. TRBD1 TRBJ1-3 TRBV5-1 CASSLDRGGNTIYF TGCGCCAGCAGCTTGGACAGGGGAGGAAACACCATATATTTT
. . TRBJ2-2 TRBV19 CASSPTGQNTGELFF TGTGCCAGTAGTCCGACGGGACAGAACACCGGGGAGCTGTTTTTT
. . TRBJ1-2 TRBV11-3 CASSKRTVRGDGYTF TGTGCCAGCAGCAAACGGACAGTACGAGGGGATGGCTACACCTTC
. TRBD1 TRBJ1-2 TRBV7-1 CASSLNLGQGRYTF TGTGCCAGCAGCCTTAACCTTGGACAGGGCCGCTACACCTTC
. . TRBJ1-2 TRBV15 CATSRDRGQARGYTF TGTGCCACCAGCAGAGATCGAGGGCAGGCTCGTGGCTACACCTTC
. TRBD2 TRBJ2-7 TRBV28 CASSSPAGGSPSEQYF TGTGCCAGCAGTTCTCCAGCGGGAGGTAGCCCCTCCGAGCAGTACTTC